Here is one T cell receptor beta chain with its context. This sample was taken from a study of blood T cell repertoires in COVID-19. Study-wide context: COVID-19 samples collected from the United States, Italy and Spain covered acute and convalescent phases. The cDNA or gDNA used as material had been derived from T cells, B-cell-depleted T cells, or PBMCs.

Germline CDR1 and CDR2: WNHNN and SYGVQD (reference sequence). The CDR3 extends over 15 amino acids. Germline trimming cut 4 bases from V and 6 bases from J; bases unmatched to any gene: 6. Here immunoSEQ multiplex PCR was the method, and the copy in TCRdb shows in-frame clones only, minus some. Among 42,000 or so clones listed, roughly four fifths were seen once. The V call is TRBV10-1, the J call TRBJ1-5; 10 bases fit TRBD1. Sequencing was performed on peripheral blood. The clonotype was recovered from a man aged 35 to 55 with active or convalescent COVID-19. CDR3 sequence: CASSVKGDRGQPQHF. Here the CDR3 DNA reads TGCGCCAGCAGTGTGAAGGGGGACAGGGGTCAGCCCCAGCATTTT.